The 10 T cell receptor beta chains listed next were all sequenced from one sample in a study of cytomegalovirus exposure and HLA in healthy donors. This PCR relied on a set of 60 Vbeta primers and 13 Jbeta primers. Libraries were prepared by immunoSEQ multiplex PCR; TCRdb keeps only in-frame clonotypes and omits some of them. This repertoire shows around 160,000 clones, about 75% found once; its top ten account for around 4.7%. Sequenced material: PBMCs. These receptors were obtained from a male donor in good health and CMV-seronegative.

This sequence joins TRBV27 and TRBJ2-5; 7 positions agree with TRBD1. The DNA end is a closer match to TRBJ2-7, so the J assignment may be wrong. The CDR3 has 14 residues. CDR1 and CDR2 (germline): MNHEY, SMNVEV (reference sequence). The DNA of the CDR3 is TGTGCCAGCAGTCCCAGAACAGGGGCCGACGAGCAGTACTTC. It encodes CASSPRTGADEQYF.

This chain joins TRBV18 and TRBJ2-7, with 12 bases that match TRBD2. Germline values: CDR1 KGHSH, CDR2 LQKENI. The CDR3 contains 17 residues. With V trimmed by 5 bases and J by 1 base, 9 bases remained unmatched. The chain's CDR3 is CASSATSGSAFSYEQYF. DNA of the CDR3: TGTGCCAGCTCAGCGACTAGCGGGAGTGCCTTTTCCTACGAGCAGTACTTC.

This clone appeared a few times. The chain links TRBV18 to TRBJ1-4; D not resolved. CDR3 length: 13 amino acids. The V end was cut by 0 bases, the J end by 5 bases, with 4 bases between. The germline V gene has CDR1 KGHSH and CDR2 LQKENI. The CDR3 DNA is TGTGCCAGCTCACCACCGGCCAATGAAAAACTGTTTTTT. This codes for CASSPPANEKLFF.

The chain carries TRBV2 and TRBJ2-2; TRBD2 might be the D (5 bases). The germline V gene encodes CDR1 SNHLY and CDR2 FYNNEI. With 3 bases removed from V and 7 bases from J, the gap between germline ends came to 12 bases. The CDR3 runs 14 residues. The CDR3 nucleotides read TGTGCCAGCAGTGAGACCCCTCGGGGCGGGGAGCTGTTTTTT. Translating it yields CASSETPRGGELFF.

This chain connects TRBV7-3 to TRBJ2-7; 7 nucleotides match TRBD2. V was pared by 4 bases and J by 7 bases, with 7 bases of the junction left unmatched. The CDR3 loop spans 13 amino acids. Germline V gene data show CDR1 as SGHTA and CDR2 as FQGTGA. CDR3 region: CASSSTSWNEQYF. CDR3 sequence (DNA): TGTGCCAGCAGCTCGACTAGCTGGAATGAGCAGTACTTC.

The rearrangement joins TRBV13 to TRBJ2-1, with 8 bases that match TRBD2. Trimming at V came to 5 bases and at J to 2 bases, leaving 5 bases not matched to a gene. Germline CDR1 is PRHDT and CDR2 is FYEKMQ (reference sequence). CDR3 length: 15 amino acids. The CDR3 nucleotides read TGTGCCAGCAGCGACATAGCGGGAACCTACAATGAGCAGTTCTTC. This translates into CASSDIAGTYNEQFF.

The genes are TRBV6-6 and TRBJ2-2; 12 nucleotides agree with TRBD2. Germline values: CDR1 MNHNY, CDR2 SVGAGI (reference sequence). The CDR3 spans 16 residues. The V segment lost 0 bases and the J segment 6 bases; nucleotides outside the gene matches: 2. The CDR3 region is CASSYSGTSGSGELFF. Here the CDR3 DNA reads TGTGCCAGCAGTTACTCCGGGACTAGCGGGTCCGGGGAGCTGTTTTTT.

V gene TRBV11-2 combines with J gene TRBJ2-4; D remains unclear. CDR3 size: 17 residues. V was clipped by 4 bases and J by 0 bases, with 16 bases between them. From germline, CDR1 is SGHAT and CDR2 FQNNGV. In DNA, the CDR3 is TGTGCCAGCAGCTCCGGCCTCTATCGGGTAGCCAAAAACATTCAGTACTTC. The encoded protein is CASSSGLYRVAKNIQYF.

V usage is TRBV6-5 and J usage is TRBJ1-2; 8 nucleotides agree with TRBD1. CDR3 length equals 13 residues. J was trimmed by 2 bases and V by 5 bases; bases with no gene match: 1. Germline V gene lookup returns CDR1 MNHEY and CDR2 SVGAGI. The CDR3 loop reads CASSRQGNYGYTF. The CDR3, as DNA: TGTGCCAGCAGTCGACAGGGGAACTATGGCTACACCTTC.

This clone was observed once. The V gene is TRBV11-1, the J gene TRBJ2-3, with 8 bases identical to TRBD2. CDR3 size: 17 residues. Germline trimming cut 0 bases from V and 2 bases from J; bases unmatched to any gene: 7. Germline loops: CDR1 SGHAT, CDR2 FQDESV (reference sequence). This chain's CDR3 is CASSLARAGGTTDTQYF. CDR3 coding DNA: TGTGCCAGCAGCTTAGCGCGGGCGGGGGGCACCACAGATACGCAGTATTTT.